The 9 T cell receptor beta chains below were found in one sample sequenced in a study of Ad26.COV2.S vaccination and SARS-CoV-2 variants. Treatment noted: some 20 received Ad26.COV2.S at low or high dose, single or two shots; roughly five received placebo; per-sample allocation not given. Material that was analyzed had been drawn on day 63 after the first vaccine or placebo injection. TCRdb's copy holds only in-frame clones and misses some; the assay was immunoSEQ multiplex PCR. Of some 240,000 clones listed, roughly nine tenths are singletons. The material was peripheral blood, obtained in a trial of Ad26.COV2.S vaccine versus placebo. Source of these receptors: a person between 18 and 65 years old who received the Ad26.COV2.S COVID-19 vaccine or a placebo.

The chain is built from TRBV7-8 and TRBJ2-1, with 10 bases lining up with TRBD1. The CDR3 runs 14 residues. Germline-derived CDR1 and CDR2 are SGHVS and FQNEAQ. J lost 5 bases, V lost 10 bases, and 8 bases had no gene match. Here the CDR3 reads CATRADRGNNEQFF. CDR3 nucleotides: TGTGCCACCAGGGCGGACAGGGGGAACAATGAGCAGTTCTTC.

The gene calls are TRBV4-3 and TRBJ1-1, with TRBD1 matching over 7 bases. This CDR3 is 16 amino acids long. Germline lookup yields CDR1 LGHNA and CDR2 YSLEER. The V gene end was trimmed by 0 bases and the J gene end by 6 bases; junction bases not matched to a gene: 10. The DNA of the CDR3 is TGCGCCAGCAGCCAAGAGGGATTATGGACAGGCGCTGAAGCTTTCTTT. Protein sequence: CASSQEGLWTGAEAFF.

The gene calls are TRBV3-1 (or the pseudogene TRBV3-2) and TRBJ2-7; TRBD1 might be the D (6 bases). The V gene's germline CDR1 is LGHDT and CDR2 YNNKEL (reference sequence). V lost 3 bases to trimming and J lost 3 bases, with 18 bases between them. The CDR3 sequence is 16 residues long. CDR3 region: CASSHPGQLQGYEQYF. The CDR3 DNA reads TGTGCCAGCAGCCATCCCGGACAGCTACAGGGCTACGAGCAGTACTTC.

The chain couples TRBV9 to TRBJ2-3; 9 bases line up with TRBD1. From germline, CDR1 is SGDLS and CDR2 YYNGEE. V trimming: 5 bases; J trimming: 1 base; junction bases outside the gene matches: 8. The CDR3 consists of 16 residues. CDR3 in amino acids: CASRAGTGLRTDTQYF. CDR3 DNA sequence: TGTGCCAGCAGAGCAGGGACAGGGTTACGCACAGATACGCAGTATTTT.

V and J are TRBV6-2 or TRBV6-3 and TRBJ2-4; D may be TRBD2 (6 bases). The CDR3 has 16 residues. V was shortened by 5 bases and J by 0 bases, with 14 bases between the two germline ends. CDR1 is MNHEY, CDR2 SVGEGT, per germline. The CDR3 sequence is CASSRSGYLAKNIQYF. CDR3 in DNA: TGTGCCAGCAGTCGCAGCGGGTATCTAGCCAAAAACATTCAGTACTTC.

This clone has just a few counts. This sequence joins TRBV6-1 and TRBJ1-1, with a possible D match to TRBD1 (6 bases). This CDR3 has 16 residues. Trimming took 3 bases from V and 1 from J, leaving 15 bases between them. The germline V gene encodes CDR1 MNHNS and CDR2 SASEGT. The CDR3 coding sequence is TGTGCCAGCAGTGATTGGACAGCAAGCGGGAACACTGAAGCTTTCTTT. Its protein product is CASSDWTASGNTEAFF.

This chain connects TRBV27 to TRBJ2-1, with 8 bases aligning to TRBD2. J gave up 5 bases and V 3 bases, and 6 bases lay outside the gene matches. There are 15 residues in the CDR3. Germline V gives CDR1 MNHEY, CDR2 SMNVEV (reference sequence). The CDR3 nucleotides read TGTGCCAGCAGTTTGAGTAGCGGGACCCACAATGAGCAGTTCTTC. This sequence encodes CASSLSSGTHNEQFF.

The chain employs TRBV25-1 and TRBJ2-1; D possibly matches TRBD1 or TRBD2 (6 bases each). CDR3 size: 16 residues. V gave up 3 bases and J gave up 4 bases, with 16 bases separating them. Germline loops: CDR1 MGHDK, CDR2 SYGVNS. The DNA of the CDR3 is TGTGCCAGCAGTGATCACCTCAGGGGAGGTTACAATGAGCAGTTCTTC. Encoded protein: CASSDHLRGGYNEQFF.

This chain uses TRBV11-2 with TRBJ2-7, with D possibly being TRBD1 (5 bases). The CDR3 covers 14 residues. The germline gives CDR1 SGHAT, CDR2 FQNNGV. The V end was cut by 1 base, the J end by 1 base, with 8 bases between. CDR3 nucleotide sequence: TGTGCCAGCAGCTTAGTGTCAGGGTCCTACGAGCAGTACGTC. The encoded protein is CASSLVSGSYEQYV.